A single T cell receptor beta chain is shown here with its context. What it binds is unknown. This sample was taken from a study of T cells in localized non-small cell lung cancer. Whole-study results and caveats: Because only a single region of the tumor was sequenced, heterogeneity remains possible.

Measured with immunoSEQ multiplex PCR; TCRdb has only the in-frame clones, and not every one. This sample has 1,500 to 2,000 clones; roughly a quarter occur once, and the top ten carry about 14%. The CDR3 contains 15 residues. Germline CDR1 SGHNT, CDR2 YENEEA. The V end lost 2 bases, the J end lost 1 base, and 11 bases lay between the germline ends. The chain has TRBV11-3 and TRBJ1-1; D perhaps matches TRBD1 (6 bases). The source material was lung tumor tissue, sampled before any cancer treatment. The source of this sequence is a woman aged 35 to 75 with stage I lung adenocarcinoma. CDR3 nucleotide sequence: TGTGCCAGCAGCTTAAATCCAGGGGAGAACACTGAAGCTTTCTTT. It codes for CASSLNPGENTEAFF.